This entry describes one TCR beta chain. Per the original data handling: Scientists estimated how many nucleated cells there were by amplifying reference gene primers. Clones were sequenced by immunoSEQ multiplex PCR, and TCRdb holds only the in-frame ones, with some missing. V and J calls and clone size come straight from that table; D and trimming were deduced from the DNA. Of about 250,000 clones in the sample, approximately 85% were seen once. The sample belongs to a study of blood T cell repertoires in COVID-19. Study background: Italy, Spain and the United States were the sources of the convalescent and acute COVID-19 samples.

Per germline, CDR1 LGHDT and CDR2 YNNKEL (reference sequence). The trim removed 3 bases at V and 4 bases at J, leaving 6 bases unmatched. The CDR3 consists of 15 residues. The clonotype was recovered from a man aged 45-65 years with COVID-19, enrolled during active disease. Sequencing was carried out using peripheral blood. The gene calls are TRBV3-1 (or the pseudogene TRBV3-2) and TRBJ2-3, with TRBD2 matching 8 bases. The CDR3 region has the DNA TGTGCCAGCAGCCAGACGGGGGGGCCCCCAGATACGCAGTATTTT. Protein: CASSQTGGPPDTQYF.